These T cell receptor beta chains were read from a single sample in a study of T cells in Graves' hyperthyroidism and ophthalmopathy. TCRdb used MiXCR to reprocess the multiplex PCR reads, holding one entry per CDR3 protein. The sample lists about 560,000 distinct CDR3 sequences, approximately 15% occurring once. Source material: blood. Receptors were obtained from a young woman with Graves' hyperthyroidism. Both conserved end residues are part of each CDR3. The D gene is left open where the match is weak. Not every row has a clone size; where given, it reads once, few, many or a size class.

few TRBJ2-4 NA TRBV20-1 TGCAGTGCCCCCCGGGGGGCCGGGAACATTCAGTACTTC CSAPRGAGNIQYF
many TRBJ2-7 NA TRBV12-3/TRBV12-4 TGTGCCAGCAGTTTAGGTGGACTCCCCTACGAGCAGTACTTC CASSLGGLPYEQYF
many TRBJ2-1 NA TRBV20-1 TGCAGTGCTAGAGATCTGAGACGTTTCCCGTACAATGAGCAGTTCTTC CSARDLRRFPYNEQFF
many TRBJ2-3 TRBD2 TRBV7-6 TGTGCCAGCAGCTCGCTGACTAGCGGGAGGGCCCGGGGGATAAATACGCAGTATTTT CASSSLTSGRARGINTQYF
NA TRBJ2-3 TRBD1 TRBV29-1 TGCAGCGTTGCAGGGGGATCGGGAGATACGCAGTATTTT CSVAGGSGDTQYF
NA TRBJ1-2 TRBD1 TRBV20-1 TGCAGTGCTGAAGACAGGGTGGTGGATGGCTACACCTTC CSAEDRVVDGYTF
NA TRBJ1-4 NA TRBV5-1 TGCGCCAGCAGCTTGAGCGGGGAGAATGAAAAACTGTTTTTT CASSLSGENEKLFF
few TRBJ2-1 NA TRBV9 TGTGCCAGCAGTCAGGGGTCCCAATACAATGAGCAGTTCTTC CASSQGSQYNEQFF
NA TRBJ1-2 NA TRBV7-2 TGTGCCAGCAGCTCAGAGGGAGCTAACTATGTCTACACCTTC CASSSEGANYVYTF
many TRBJ1-5 NA TRBV30 TGTGCCTGGAGTGTTCAGTCCGATCAGCCCCAGCATTTT CAWSVQSDQPQHF
few TRBJ2-1 TRBD2 TRBV25-1 TGTGCCAGCAGTGCCGCGGGAGTGGATGAGCAGTTCTTC CASSAAGVDEQFF
NA TRBJ1-1 NA TRBV5-1 TGCGCCAGCAGCTTGGGCAGTATGGACACTGAAGCTTTCTTT CASSLGSMDTEAFF
many TRBJ2-7 NA TRBV7-9 TGTGCCAGCAGCTATAGACAGGGAGGCAACGAGCAGTACTTC CASSYRQGGNEQYF
many TRBJ2-6 TRBD1 TRBV7-2 TGTGCCAGCAGCTTGGACAGGGGAGTTGGGGCCAACGTCCTGACTTTC CASSLDRGVGANVLTF